The sample holds a few counts of the clone carrying this TCR beta chain. Method: immunoSEQ multiplex PCR; TCRdb's copy keeps in-frame clones and lacks some. The sample lists around 300,000 clones, approximately 83% seen once, with around 10% in the top ten. These data originate in a study of blood T cell repertoires in COVID-19. Study at large: From the United States, Italy and Spain came samples of acute and convalescent COVID-19. PBMCs, B-cell-depleted T cells, or T cells were the source of the cDNA or gDNA that made up the material.

The V segment lost 1 base and the J segment 6 bases; nucleotides outside the gene matches: 6. The CDR3 has 18 residues. In germline, CDR1 is MDHEN, CDR2 SYDVKM. V is TRBV28 and J is TRBJ2-2; 15 positions agree with TRBD2. The clonotype was recovered from a woman aged 45-65 years who had recovered from COVID-19. Sequencing was performed on peripheral blood. CDR3 sequence: CASSLYEGLAGGPGELFF. The CDR3 DNA is TGTGCCAGCAGTTTATACGAAGGACTAGCGGGAGGGCCCGGGGAGCTGTTTTTT.